This T cell receptor beta chain came from a study of cytomegalovirus exposure and HLA in healthy donors. Profiled with immunoSEQ multiplex PCR; TCRdb holds only in-frame clones, not every one. This table holds about 73,000 clones, around 90% found once. A remark on this clone: Its cognate antigen is unknown.

General study findings and limits: The listing of 150 to 200 TCR beta chains classed them as cytomegalovirus-associated. Subsequent analysis revealed that first-cohort TCR clusters tended to co-occur in the roughly 120 validation repertoires. Reports showed the classifier diagnosing cytomegalovirus status with high specificity and sensitivity. A few CMV-associated chains proved CMV antigen-specific in vitro.

Germline CDR1 and CDR2: LNHNV and YYDKDF (reference sequence). The CDR3 has 15 amino acids. V gave up 0 bases and J gave up 0 bases, with 7 bases separating them. This chain links TRBV15 with TRBJ2-3; D uncertain. Sample: PBMCs. The source of this sequence is a woman aged 18-29 years in good health and CMV-seropositive. CDR3 loop: CATSRDRGSTDTQYF. CDR3 bases: TGTGCCACCAGCAGAGATCGAGGAAGCACAGATACGCAGTATTTT.